Below are 25 T cell receptor beta chains sequenced from a single sample in a study of T cells after yellow fever vaccination (dated by TCRdb to the late 2010s). Library method: 5' RACE. Sequencing instrument: Illumina HiSeq 2500. The public sequencing data were trimmed at Q25 with fastp and processed into clonotypes with MiXCR by TCRdb, which kept only in-frame beta chains. For every CDR3 protein sequence, its rows merge into one entry that carries the most common genes and DNA. Present in this sample are hundreds of thousands of distinct CDR3 sequences, roughly an eighth of which were seen just once. Of the sample, 14% to 15% is held by the ten largest clones. Taken with the paper, the label for treatment or condition translates to: live attenuated yellow fever vaccine strain. The input for sequencing was PBMCs, taken on the day of the yellow fever booster vaccination. Source of these receptors: a man in his thirties or forties who received the YFV17D yellow fever vaccine.

This clonotype was detected a few times. The chain uses TRBV24-1 and TRBJ2-1; a weak D match, TRBD2 (5 bases). Germline V gives CDR1 KGHDR, CDR2 SFDVKD. Trimming shortened V by 1 base and J by 7 bases, and 16 bases separated the two germline ends. The CDR3 totals 16 residues. CDR3 DNA: TGTGCCACCAGTGATTTATCGGAGGCGTATGGGAATGAGCAGTTCTTC. Translation gives CATSDLSEAYGNEQFF.

The sample holds many counts of this clonotype. The genes are TRBV20-1 and TRBJ2-3; tentatively, D is TRBD1 (5 bases). The ends were cut back, 5 bases at V and 6 bases at J, with 24 bases in the middle. Germline CDR1 DFQATT, CDR2 SNEGSKA (reference sequence). There are 16 residues in the CDR3. This CDR3 reads CSAVRPTEFKSDTQYF. The CDR3 coding sequence is TGCAGTGCTGTTCGCCCGACAGAGTTTAAATCGGATACGCAGTATTTT.

This clonotype was counted only a few times. The chain joins TRBV6-5 to TRBJ1-1; D is unclear. V lost 2 bases, J lost 4 bases, and 14 bases lay in between. This CDR3 has 15 residues. The V gene's germline CDR1 is MNHEY and CDR2 SVGAGI. CDR3 nucleotide sequence: TGTGCCAGCAGTTACGGGTCTACGGCGGCCACTGAAGCTTTCTTT. Encoded protein: CASSYGSTAATEAFF.

There are a few counts of this clonotype. The chain recombines TRBV18 with TRBJ1-3; D is unresolved. V dropped 4 bases and J dropped 0 bases, with 7 bases sitting between them. Germline V gene data show CDR1 as KGHSH and CDR2 as LQKENI. The length of the CDR3 is 14 residues. The CDR3 is CASSRESSGNTIYF. CDR3 nucleotides: TGTGCCAGCTCACGAGAGAGCTCTGGAAACACCATATATTTT.

This clonotype was seen only a few times. The V call is TRBV5-6, the J call TRBJ2-7; TRBD1 is a possible D gene (8 bases). Germline loops: CDR1 SGHDT, CDR2 YYEEEE. The CDR3 consists of 15 residues. V was shortened by 4 bases and J by 5 bases, with 19 bases between the two germline ends. The CDR3 DNA sequence: TGTGCCAGCAGCGCCCTACAGGGGGGGTTGAACGAGCAGTACTTC. Amino acids: CASSALQGGLNEQYF.

This clonotype occurred a few times. V is TRBV12-3 or TRBV12-4 and J is TRBJ1-2; D unclear. The CDR3 totals 11 residues. Trimming pared 4 bases from V and 8 bases from J, leaving 8 bases between. Here the CDR3 reads CASSWWGGYTF. Written as DNA, the CDR3 is TGTGCCAGCAGTTGGTGGGGAGGCTACACCTTC.

The table lists this clonotype with a few counts. The V and J genes are TRBV15 and TRBJ2-3, with 10 positions matching TRBD2. This CDR3 contains 16 residues. CDR1 LNHNV and CDR2 YYDKDF come from the germline V gene (reference sequence). V lost 1 base to trimming and J lost 4 bases; unmatched junction nucleotides: 5. As DNA, the CDR3 is TGTGCCACCAGCAGAGCGGGGCTAGCGGGAGCAGATACGCAGTATTTT. Translation gives CATSRAGLAGADTQYF.

This clonotype was picked up a small number of times. CDR3 in amino acids: CASSQRTTDTQYF. CDR3 bases: TGTGCCAGCAGTCAGCGGACAACAGATACGCAGTATTTT. This chain connects TRBV27 to TRBJ2-3; D possibly uses TRBD1 or TRBD2 (5 bases each). The length of the CDR3 is 13 residues. Germline V gene lookup returns CDR1 MNHEY and CDR2 SMNVEV (reference sequence). V was clipped by 5 bases and J by 3 bases, with 9 bases between them.

The chain couples TRBV12-3 or TRBV12-4 to TRBJ1-1; tentative D call: TRBD1 (6 bases). This CDR3 region has 17 residues. The V end was cut by 3 bases, the J end by 0 bases, with 17 bases between. The CDR3 loop reads CASSFVWGAPMNTEAFF. The CDR3 coding sequence is TGTGCCAGCAGTTTTGTATGGGGGGCCCCCATGAACACTGAAGCTTTCTTT.

The chain recombines TRBV13 with TRBJ2-2, with TRBD2 matching over 15 bases. CDR1 and CDR2 from the germline V gene are PRHDT and FYEKMQ (reference sequence). The CDR3 contains 17 residues. V lost 5 bases, J lost 7 bases, and 8 bases stayed unmatched. The CDR3 is CASSRGLAGGPSGELFF. The CDR3 coding sequence is TGTGCCAGCAGCCGCGGACTAGCGGGAGGGCCGAGCGGGGAGCTGTTTTTT.

The CDR3 DNA sequence: TGTGCCAGCAGCTTATGGCAGGGAGAAGAGACCCAGTACTTC. Translated, it gives CASSLWQGEETQYF. The V and J genes are TRBV7-2 and TRBJ2-5; the D gene could be TRBD1 or TRBD2 (5 bases each). Between the trimmed V and J ends, which lost 2 bases and 3 bases, there was a span of 10 bases. The CDR3 consists of 14 residues. Germline V gene sequence: CDR1 SGHTA, CDR2 FQGNSA.

This clonotype was counted only a few times. The chain combines TRBV6-2 or TRBV6-3 with TRBJ2-7, with D perhaps given as TRBD1 or TRBD2 (5 bases each). This CDR3 is 14 amino acids long. Germline assignment: CDR1 MNHEY and CDR2 SVGEGT. V was cut by 3 bases and J by 4 bases, with 13 bases left in between. CDR3 in DNA: TGTGCCAGCAGTTATGACAGCGGATCTTACGAGCAGTACTTC. This gives the protein CASSYDSGSYEQYF.

This clonotype was counted between two and nine times. V is TRBV15 and J is TRBJ1-4; D remains ambiguous. This CDR3 has 15 amino acids. Per the germline V gene, CDR1 is LNHNV and CDR2 is YYDKDF (reference sequence). The V and J ends lost 0 bases and 8 bases respectively, with 13 bases between them. The CDR3 sequence is CATSRERAGGEKLFF. In DNA, the CDR3 is TGTGCCACCAGCAGAGAAAGAGCAGGAGGGGAAAAACTGTTTTTT.

This clonotype was seen more than once but under ten times. The chain joins TRBV5-1 to TRBJ2-3, with 7 bases matching TRBD1. Trimming took 0 bases from V and 2 from J; bases not matched to a gene: 9. Germline CDR1 reads SGHRS; CDR2 reads YFSETQ. The CDR3 contains 17 residues. The CDR3 nucleotides read TGCGCCAGCAGCTTGGCGGGCCCGGGGACAGACACAGATACGCAGTATTTT. This codes for CASSLAGPGTDTDTQYF.

This clonotype counts as medium-sized. The chain carries TRBV4-2 and TRBJ2-7, with D unresolved. Per the germline V gene, CDR1 is LGHNA and CDR2 is YNFKEQ. The CDR3 has 17 amino acids. V was trimmed by 0 bases and J by 0 bases, leaving 15 bases between them. Here the CDR3 reads CASSQDRWQVSSYEQYF. The CDR3 bases are TGTGCCAGCAGCCAAGATCGTTGGCAGGTCAGCTCCTACGAGCAGTACTTC.

The chain has TRBV5-6 and TRBJ2-5, with unresolved D. This CDR3 comprises 12 residues. V lost 3 bases and J lost 5, with 8 bases in between. Germline CDR1 reads SGHDT; CDR2 reads YYEEEE. CDR3 sequence: CASSSPLETQYF. CDR3 DNA: TGTGCCAGCAGCTCTCCCCTGGAGACCCAGTACTTC.

This clonotype was counted between two and nine times. The gene calls are TRBV10-3 and TRBJ2-6; D unresolved. CDR3 length equals 15 residues. In germline, CDR1 is ENHRY, CDR2 SYGVKD. V was clipped by 4 bases and J by 0 bases, with 7 bases between them. The CDR3 nucleotides are TGTGCCATCAGTGGACAACTCTCTGGGGCCAACGTCCTGACTTTC. Its translation: CAISGQLSGANVLTF.

This chain joins TRBV27 and TRBJ2-1, with D possibly called TRBD1 or TRBD2 (6 bases each). The germline gives CDR1 MNHEY, CDR2 SMNVEV (reference sequence). Trimming removed 5 bases at V and 15 bases at J, with 20 bases between. CDR3 length: 13 amino acids. The CDR3 coding sequence is TGTGCCAGCAGTCTCGGGGGCTCACAGGGTGGGTTCTTC. Encoded protein: CASSLGGSQGGFF.

This clonotype came up a few times. This chain uses TRBV5-4 with TRBJ2-3; D not certain. V shed 2 bases and J shed 1 base, with 17 bases lying between them. Germline V CDR1 and CDR2: SGHNT, YYREEE (reference sequence). The CDR3 has 17 amino acids. CDR3 in amino acids: CASSLDLEASGTDTQYF. DNA of the CDR3: TGTGCCAGCAGCTTAGACCTCGAAGCCAGCGGCACAGATACGCAGTATTTT.

This chain joins TRBV20-1 and TRBJ2-7; D possibly corresponds to TRBD2 (6 bases). Germline loops: CDR1 DFQATT, CDR2 SNEGSKA (reference sequence). The CDR3 totals 13 residues. The germline V and J ends were trimmed by 0 bases and 3 bases, with 9 bases remaining between them. CDR3 DNA: TGCAGTGCTAGAGATGTAGCGGACTACGAGCAGTACTTC. Protein product: CSARDVADYEQYF.

The chain carries TRBV18 and TRBJ1-2; 10 bases are a match to TRBD1. This CDR3 comprises 17 residues. Trimming at V came to 3 bases and at J to 4 bases, leaving 11 bases not matched to a gene. Looked up from germline, CDR1 is KGHSH and CDR2 is LQKENI. CDR3 in amino acids: CASSPQATGGRIYGYTF. The CDR3 coding sequence is TGTGCCAGCTCACCGCAAGCGACAGGGGGCCGGATCTATGGCTACACCTTC.

DNA for the CDR3: TGTGCCAGCAGCTTCCGGACAGAGGGGACCCAGTACTTC. Protein product: CASSFRTEGTQYF. The chain is built from TRBV7-9 and TRBJ2-5; weak D call: TRBD1 (6 bases). V was cut by 3 bases and J by 7 bases, with 12 bases left in between. The CDR3 contains 13 residues. Germline V gene data show CDR1 as SEHNR and CDR2 as FQNEAQ (reference sequence).

This clonotype was seen a few times. The chain uses TRBV7-9 and TRBJ2-2; D gene ambiguous. Trimming left V 2 bases short and J 1 base short, with 5 bases between. CDR1 is SEHNR and CDR2 is FQNEAQ in the germline V gene (reference sequence). The CDR3 runs 14 residues. CDR3 coding DNA: TGTGCCAGCAGCTTATGGCAGAACACCGGGGAGCTGTTTTTT. This translates into CASSLWQNTGELFF.

V and J are TRBV20-1 and TRBJ2-1, with TRBD2 matching over 14 bases. Looked up from germline, CDR1 is DFQATT and CDR2 is SNEGSKA (reference sequence). J lost 8 bases, V lost 5 bases, and 8 bases had no gene match. The CDR3 consists of 15 residues. CDR3 sequence: CSAGGGLAGDHEQFF. Written as DNA, the CDR3 is TGCAGTGCTGGTGGGGGACTAGCGGGAGACCATGAGCAGTTCTTC.

The V gene is TRBV28, the J gene TRBJ2-7; D remains unclear. V was cut by 2 bases and J by 6 bases, with 11 bases left in between. The CDR3 sequence is 13 residues long. CDR1 is MDHEN and CDR2 is SYDVKM in the germline V gene. CDR3 sequence (DNA): TGTGCCAGCAGTTTACCCAATCCGGGCGAGCAGTACTTC. Translated: CASSLPNPGEQYF.